A single sample is the source of the 31 T cell receptor beta chains below, sequenced in a study of OX40 agonist ivuxolimab in advanced cancers. Repertoires were generated with immunoSEQ multiplex PCR, while TCRdb's copy carries only in-frame clones and drops some. Altogether 45,000 to 65,000 clones are present, 88% being singletons, with the ten largest covering 6.9%. Sequences were derived from CD4+ or CD8+ T cells sorted from blood, sampled in a trial of the OX40 agonist ivuxolimab. These receptors all come from an adult with an advanced solid tumor such as melanoma, head and neck, liver or kidney cancer.

The gene calls are TRBV5-1 and TRBJ1-2; possible D gene TRBD1, 5 bases. Germline-derived CDR1 and CDR2 are SGHRS and YFSETQ. The CDR3 has 13 amino acids. Trimming took off 0 bases at V and 6 bases at J, with 9 bases between the two ends. The CDR3 coding sequence is TGCGCCAGCAGCTTGGCTGGGGCTGATGGCTACACCTTC. Protein product: CASSLAGADGYTF.

This chain connects TRBV7-2 to TRBJ2-3; 8 bases fit TRBD2. Germline assignment: CDR1 SGHTA and CDR2 FQGNSA. The CDR3 has 18 residues. After removal of 4 bases from V and 0 bases from J, the junction contained 12 bases not matched to a gene. CDR3 sequence reads: CASSYRAAGGLSTDTQYF. Here the CDR3 DNA reads TGTGCCAGCAGCTATAGGGCGGCGGGAGGTCTTAGCACAGATACGCAGTATTTT. The complete variable domain, with remaining parts taken from reference TRBV7-2 and TRBJ2-3, reads GAGVSQSPSNKVTEKGKDVELRCDPISGHTALYWYRQSLGQGLEFLIYFQGNSAPDKSGLPSDRFSAERTGGSVSTLTIQRTQQEDSAVYLCASSYRAAGGLSTDTQYFGPGTRLTVL.

The V and J genes are TRBV28 and TRBJ2-5; D might be TRBD2 (6 bases). The CDR3 loop spans 14 amino acids. Trimming removed 2 bases from V and 5 bases from J, with 12 bases in between. Germline-derived CDR1 and CDR2 are MDHEN and SYDVKM. CDR3 loop: CASSLGGYRETQYF. The CDR3 nucleotides read TGTGCCAGCAGTTTAGGAGGGTATAGGGAGACCCAGTACTTC.

The CDR3 DNA reads TGTGCCAGCAGTGTGGGACTAGCGGGAGAAGTGGCAGATACGCAGTATTTT. This encodes CASSVGLAGEVADTQYF. The gene calls are TRBV6-4 and TRBJ2-3; the match to TRBD2 covers 14 bases. The CDR3 consists of 17 residues. Germline V gene sequence: CDR1 MRHNA, CDR2 SNTAGT. With V trimmed by 4 bases and J by 4 bases, 7 bases remained unmatched.

This clone came up once. The chain joins TRBV6-4 to TRBJ2-1; maybe TRBD2 (6 bases). V lost 6 bases and J 5 bases, leaving 14 bases between the germline ends. CDR1 is MRHNA and CDR2 is SNTAGT in the germline V gene. This CDR3 is built from 14 residues. The CDR3 here is CASRGLQYHNEQFF. CDR3 nucleotides: TGTGCCAGCAGAGGACTACAGTATCACAATGAGCAGTTCTTC.

V gene TRBV2 combines with J gene TRBJ2-5; 7 nucleotides line up with TRBD2. The CDR3 spans 14 residues. Germline loops: CDR1 SNHLY, CDR2 FYNNEI. J gave up 5 bases and V 4 bases, and 7 bases lay outside the gene matches. CDR3 sequence reads: CASSVAGAGETQYF. CDR3 sequence (DNA): TGTGCCAGCAGTGTGGCGGGAGCGGGTGAGACCCAGTACTTC. Supplemented by reference TRBV2 and TRBJ2-5, the full variable domain reads EPEVTQTPSHQVTQMGQEVILRCVPISNHLYFYWYRQILGQKVEFLVSFYNNEISEKSEIFDDQFSVERPDGSNFTLKIRSTKLEDSAMYFCASSVAGAGETQYFGPGTRLLVL.

CDR3 coding DNA: TGTGCCAGCAGTGGACTAGCGGGAGCCGTCACCGGGGAGCTGTTTTTT. Protein sequence: CASSGLAGAVTGELFF. V is TRBV6-1 and J is TRBJ2-2, with 12 bases matching TRBD2. With 4 bases clipped from V and 4 bases from J, the junction kept 4 bases outside the gene matches. This CDR3 has 16 amino acids. The V gene's germline CDR1 is MNHNS and CDR2 SASEGT.

The V call is TRBV28, the J call TRBJ1-5; the match to TRBD1 covers 8 bases. The CDR3 has 14 residues. Germline trimming cut 2 bases from V and 7 bases from J; bases unmatched to any gene: 4. Germline V gene sequence: CDR1 MDHEN, CDR2 SYDVKM. In nucleotides, the CDR3 is TGTGCCAGCAGTTTAGGGACAGGATACCAGCCCCAGCATTTT. Encoded protein: CASSLGTGYQPQHF.

The rearrangement uses TRBV15 and TRBJ2-7; a possible D gene is TRBD1 (6 bases). With 5 bases removed from V and 2 bases from J, the gap between germline ends came to 16 bases. The CDR3 extends over 15 amino acids. Germline loops: CDR1 LNHNV, CDR2 YYDKDF (reference sequence). The CDR3 region is CATSGGQPVTYEQYF. The DNA for the CDR3 is TGTGCCACCAGCGGAGGACAGCCCGTTACCTACGAGCAGTACTTC. The full variable domain, its missing parts supplied by reference TRBV15 and TRBJ2-7, is DAMVIQNPRYQVTQFGKPVTLSCSQTLNHNVMYWYQQKSSQAPKLLFHYYDKDFNNEADTPDNFQSRRPNTSFCFLDIRSPGLGDTAMYLCATSGGQPVTYEQYFGPGTRLTVT.

The chain employs TRBV28 and TRBJ1-2; D may be TRBD1 (5 bases). From germline, CDR1 is MDHEN and CDR2 SYDVKM. Trimming shortened V by 5 bases and J by 1 base, and 14 bases separated the two germline ends. The length of the CDR3 is 15 residues. This CDR3 reads CASSNRQWHNYGYTF. As DNA, the CDR3 is TGTGCCAGCAGTAATCGACAGTGGCATAACTATGGCTACACCTTC.

In its sample, this clone was seen a few times. This chain joins TRBV29-1 and TRBJ1-3; 7 bases fit TRBD1. In germline, CDR1 is SQVTM, CDR2 ANQGSEA. The CDR3 runs to 14 residues. V lost 6 bases to trimming and J lost 4 bases; unmatched junction nucleotides: 9. The CDR3 DNA is TGCAGCGTCCGAGTACCGGGACAGGGAAACACCATATATTTT. It is translated as CSVRVPGQGNTIYF.

This rearrangement joins TRBV5-1 to TRBJ2-2; 7 positions match TRBD2. The CDR3 runs 16 residues. The V and J ends lost 0 bases and 5 bases, in that order; junction bases with no gene match: 7. Germline V gene sequence: CDR1 SGHRS, CDR2 YFSETQ. Here the CDR3 DNA reads TGCGCCAGCAGCTTGGGACTAGCCCGAGGGACCGGGGAGCTGTTTTTT. This gives the protein CASSLGLARGTGELFF.

The CDR3 nucleotides read TGTGCCAGCAGCTTAATATTATCGCGACTAGCGGGAGTTCGAGCCTACAATGAGCAGTTCTTC. As protein: CASSLILSRLAGVRAYNEQFF. The rearrangement uses TRBV7-3 and TRBJ2-1; 12 bases are a match to TRBD2. Germline V gene sequence: CDR1 SGHTA, CDR2 FQGTGA. This CDR3 spans 21 amino acids. J lost 2 bases, V lost 1 base, and 15 bases had no gene match.

The chain employs TRBV7-6 and TRBJ2-1, with 10 bases that match TRBD2. The CDR3 is 18 residues long. The V and J ends lost 4 bases and 3 bases, in that order; junction bases with no gene match: 12. Germline V gene data show CDR1 as SGHVS and CDR2 as FNYEAQ. CDR3 nucleotides: TGTGCCAGCAGCTCCGACGGTTCGGGACTAGCGAGCTACAATGAGCAGTTCTTC. It specifies CASSSDGSGLASYNEQFF.

The chain employs TRBV7-6 and TRBJ2-1; 11 positions match TRBD2. The CDR3 length is 16 residues. Per the germline V gene, CDR1 is SGHVS and CDR2 is FNYEAQ. With V trimmed by 5 bases and J by 4 bases, 7 bases remained unmatched. The CDR3 region is CASSPGGTSGYNEQFF. The CDR3 DNA reads TGTGCCAGCAGCCCCGGCGGGACTAGCGGATACAATGAGCAGTTCTTC. The full variable domain, its missing parts supplied by reference TRBV7-6 and TRBJ2-1, is GAGVSQSPRYKVTKRGQDVALRCDPISGHVSLYWYRQALGQGPEFLTYFNYEAQQDKSGLPNDRFSAERPEGSISTLTIQRTEQRDSAMYRCASSPGGTSGYNEQFFGPGTRLTVL.

This sequence joins TRBV30 and TRBJ1-3; D call uncertain. Per the germline V gene, CDR1 is GTSNPN and CDR2 is SVGIG (reference sequence). The CDR3 totals 10 residues. Trimming cost V 4 bases and J 7 bases, with 5 bases left between them. CDR3 bases: TGTGCCTGGACCGGCAACACCATATATTTT. This sequence encodes CAWTGNTIYF.

Comment on this clone: A junction end diverges from the germline sequence, so it may reflect a read error. The chain is built from TRBV7-7 and TRBJ2-1, with no clear D. The CDR3 length is 13 residues. Germline V lookup: CDR1 SSHAT, CDR2 FNYEAQ (reference sequence). The CDR3 loop reads CASSFGRWNEQFF. CDR3 nucleotide sequence: TGTGCTAGCAGCTTTGGAAGGTGGAATGAGCAGTTCTTC.

There are a few counts of this clone. The rearrangement joins TRBV11-2 to TRBJ2-7, with D maybe TRBD2 (6 bases). Germline lookup yields CDR1 SGHAT and CDR2 FQNNGV. The CDR3 consists of 14 residues. Deletions cut 5 bases from V and 2 bases from J, with 13 bases between. The CDR3 DNA is TGTGCCAGCAGCCCTGCCGGGGGTACCTACGAGCAGTACTTC. Protein sequence: CASSPAGGTYEQYF.

DNA for the CDR3: TGTGCCAGCAGCTTAGGGGCTAGGGAGCAGTTCTTC. It yields the protein CASSLGAREQFF. V and J are TRBV7-2 and TRBJ2-1; D is undetermined. CDR3 length: 12 amino acids. The ends were cut back, 1 base at V and 10 bases at J, with 8 bases in the middle. The germline CDR1 and CDR2 sequences are SGHTA and FQGNSA.

The chain carries TRBV14 and TRBJ2-1; no definite D call. The germline V gene encodes CDR1 SGHDN and CDR2 FVKESK. V was cut by 4 bases and J by 13 bases, with 14 bases left in between. The CDR3 sequence is 12 residues long. CDR3 sequence reads: CASSLGSTVQFF. The CDR3 region has the DNA TGTGCCAGCAGCCTGGGTTCCACAGTACAGTTCTTC.

The chain combines TRBV11-2 with TRBJ2-3; D gene unclear. CDR1 is SGHAT, CDR2 FQNNGV, per germline. The CDR3 runs to 15 residues. V was cut by 3 bases and J by 2 bases, with 12 bases left in between. For the CDR3, the DNA is TGTGCCAGCAGCTTTCGACTCACACACACAGATACGCAGTATTTT. Its protein is CASSFRLTHTDTQYF.

The chain links TRBV5-1 to TRBJ2-7, with D possibly being TRBD1 (6 bases). V gave up 4 bases and J gave up 4 bases, with 12 bases separating them. Germline CDR1 reads SGHRS; CDR2 reads YFSETQ. The CDR3 consists of 13 residues. The CDR3 protein is CASSPTGLYEQYF. The CDR3 nucleotides read TGCGCCAGCAGCCCCACAGGGTTGTACGAGCAGTACTTC.

The chain uses TRBV2 and TRBJ2-5; D possibly corresponds to TRBD1 (6 bases). Per germline, CDR1 SNHLY and CDR2 FYNNEI. V lost 4 bases, J lost 4 bases, and 13 bases lay in between. The CDR3 length is 14 residues. The CDR3 loop is CASSAWGPGETQYF. The DNA of the CDR3 is TGTGCCAGCAGTGCATGGGGGCCAGGAGAGACCCAGTACTTC.

The chain carries TRBV19 and TRBJ2-2; D not certain. V lost 9 bases, J lost 3 bases, and 2 bases lay in between. In germline, CDR1 is LNHDA, CDR2 SQIVND (reference sequence). CDR3 length: 10 residues. CDR3 in DNA: TGTGCCAGCCACACCGGGGAGCTGTTTTTT. Translation gives CASHTGELFF.

This sequence joins TRBV10-3 and TRBJ2-1; TRBD2 matches at 7 bases. The length of the CDR3 is 12 residues. CDR1 and CDR2 (germline): ENHRY, SYGVKD. V lost 4 bases and J lost 9; bases outside the gene matches: 3. In nucleotides, the CDR3 is TGTGCCATCAGTGTATCGGGGGGTGAGCAGTTCTTC. This translates into CAISVSGGEQFF.

The genes are TRBV28 and TRBJ1-1, with 8 bases matching TRBD1. Trimming took 5 bases from V and 1 from J; bases not matched to a gene: 6. Germline V lookup: CDR1 MDHEN, CDR2 SYDVKM. The CDR3 contains 15 residues. The CDR3 sequence is CASSPEDRANTEAFF. Written as DNA, the CDR3 is TGTGCCAGCAGTCCCGAGGACAGGGCGAACACTGAAGCTTTCTTT.

The genes are TRBV7-8 and TRBJ1-1, with D possibly matching TRBD1 (6 bases). Germline CDR1 is SGHVS and CDR2 is FQNEAQ. The CDR3 length is 13 residues. V lost 5 bases and J 6 bases, leaving 13 bases between the germline ends. DNA for the CDR3: TGTGCCAGCAGCCCGAACAGGGAGGCTGAAGCTTTCTTT. Amino acids: CASSPNREAEAFF.

V gene TRBV28 combines with J gene TRBJ2-5; D is uncertain. Trimming left V 3 bases short and J 12 bases short, with 11 bases between. Germline assignment: CDR1 MDHEN and CDR2 SYDVKM. CDR3 size: 11 residues. This CDR3 is CASSFSTSKYF. CDR3 coding DNA: TGTGCCAGCAGTTTCAGTACTTCCAAGTACTTC.

In its sample, this clone was seen a few times. This chain joins TRBV28 and TRBJ2-3; TRBD1 agrees at 9 bases. Germline V gene sequence: CDR1 MDHEN, CDR2 SYDVKM. V was clipped by 0 bases and J by 1 base; unmatched bases: 8. The CDR3 runs to 18 residues. The DNA for the CDR3 is TGTGCCAGCAGTTTATGGGGTGGGACAGGGCAAGGCACAGATACGCAGTATTTT. It codes for CASSLWGGTGQGTDTQYF.

The rearrangement uses TRBV9 and TRBJ1-5; tentatively, D is TRBD1 (6 bases). Trimming pared 4 bases from V and 5 bases from J, leaving 10 bases between. This CDR3 is 13 amino acids long. CDR1 is SGDLS, CDR2 YYNGEE, per germline. CDR3 in amino acids: CASSQGPDQPQHF. DNA of the CDR3: TGTGCCAGCAGCCAGGGGCCGGATCAGCCCCAGCATTTT.

V gene TRBV2 combines with J gene TRBJ2-3; D is undetermined. The CDR3 runs to 15 residues. Germline loops: CDR1 SNHLY, CDR2 FYNNEI. Trimming shortened V by 2 bases and J by 3 bases, and 12 bases separated the two germline ends. The CDR3 DNA reads as TGTGCCAGCAGTGAAAGGACGGTCACGACAGATACGCAGTATTTT. It codes for CASSERTVTTDTQYF.